The rows below give T cell receptor beta chains drawn from one sample of a study of blood T cell repertoires in COVID-19. Sequencing used immunoSEQ multiplex PCR; TCRdb keeps in-frame clones, though not all of them. The table has around 270,000 clones, around 86% seen once. Specimen: peripheral blood. The receptors originated from a woman between 55 and 75 years old with COVID-19, enrolled during active disease. Each CDR3 is given with its conserved first and last residue. Fields, in order: V gene, D gene, J gene, clone size, CDR3 DNA, CDR3 protein. The D gene is left open where the match is weak. Where a row states a size, it is once, few, many or the class of an expanded clone; other rows omit it.

v_call: TRBV11-3; d_call: TRBD1; j_call: TRBJ2-7; clone_size: .; cdr3_nt: TGTGCCAGCAGCCCCACAGGGGGTACACCTTACGAGCAGTACTTC; cdr3_aa: CASSPTGGTPYEQYF
v_call: TRBV9; d_call: .; j_call: TRBJ2-2; clone_size: few; cdr3_nt: TGTGCCAGCAGCGTGGCGAGGACCGGGGAGCTGTTTTTT; cdr3_aa: CASSVARTGELFF
v_call: TRBV28; d_call: TRBD2; j_call: TRBJ2-1; clone_size: .; cdr3_nt: TGTGCCAGCAGTCGTACGGGAGGGGTGAGAGAATACAATGAGCAGTTCTTC; cdr3_aa: CASSRTGGVREYNEQFF
v_call: TRBV10-3; d_call: TRBD2; j_call: TRBJ2-7; clone_size: .; cdr3_nt: TGTGCCATCAGGCCGGGACTAGCGGGAGACGAGCAGTACTTC; cdr3_aa: CAIRPGLAGDEQYF
v_call: TRBV4-1; d_call: TRBD1; j_call: TRBJ2-3; clone_size: .; cdr3_nt: TGCGCCAGCAGCCAAGATAGGACAGGGGTAACAGATACGCAGTATTTT; cdr3_aa: CASSQDRTGVTDTQYF
v_call: TRBV7-9; d_call: .; j_call: TRBJ1-5; clone_size: .; cdr3_nt: TGTGCCAGCAGCTTAGAGCGCGCGCCGCCTAGCAATCAGCCCCAGCATTTT; cdr3_aa: CASSLERAPPSNQPQHF
v_call: TRBV28; d_call: .; j_call: TRBJ2-2; clone_size: .; cdr3_nt: TGTGCCAGCAGTCCCACGACTCCCCATACCGGGGAGCTGTTTTTT; cdr3_aa: CASSPTTPHTGELFF
v_call: TRBV4-2; d_call: .; j_call: TRBJ1-2; clone_size: .; cdr3_nt: TGTGCCAGCAGCCCAGGGCGTAATCTTGGCTACACCTTC; cdr3_aa: CASSPGRNLGYTF
v_call: TRBV28; d_call: TRBD1; j_call: TRBJ2-6; clone_size: .; cdr3_nt: TGTGCCAGCATCCCTGGGGGGACAGGCCTTCTGGCTGGGGCCAACGTCCTGACTTTC; cdr3_aa: CASIPGGTGLLAGANVLTF
v_call: TRBV30; d_call: TRBD1; j_call: TRBJ1-5; clone_size: .; cdr3_nt: TGTGCCTTCTCAGCAGGGGGTGATGGTAATCAGCCCCAGCATTTT; cdr3_aa: CAFSAGGDGNQPQHF
v_call: TRBV28; d_call: TRBD1; j_call: TRBJ1-6; clone_size: .; cdr3_nt: TGTGCCAGCAGCCGGGGACAGGGGTGGTCACCCCTCCACTTT; cdr3_aa: CASSRGQGWSPLHF
v_call: TRBV7-3; d_call: .; j_call: TRBJ2-1; clone_size: .; cdr3_nt: TGTGCCAGCAGCTTATCGAGTAGCTCCTACAATGAGCAGTTCTTC; cdr3_aa: CASSLSSSSYNEQFF
v_call: TRBV4-1; d_call: .; j_call: TRBJ2-7; clone_size: .; cdr3_nt: TGCGCCAGCAGCCAAGATCTGCTAGTGGGCGAGCAGTACTTC; cdr3_aa: CASSQDLLVGEQYF
v_call: TRBV6-2/TRBV6-3; d_call: TRBD2; j_call: TRBJ2-1; clone_size: .; cdr3_nt: TGTGCCAGCAGTATTATAGCGGGAGGCCCCCATGAGCAGTTCTTC; cdr3_aa: CASSIIAGGPHEQFF
v_call: TRBV7-3; d_call: TRBD1; j_call: TRBJ1-1; clone_size: .; cdr3_nt: TGTGCCAGCAGTTTAACAGGGGCTGAAGCTTTCTTT; cdr3_aa: CASSLTGAEAFF
v_call: TRBV19; d_call: .; j_call: TRBJ2-7; clone_size: .; cdr3_nt: TGTGCCAGTAGCGGGGAGAGGGTCTACGAGCAGTACTTC; cdr3_aa: CASSGERVYEQYF
v_call: TRBV9; d_call: .; j_call: TRBJ1-6; clone_size: .; cdr3_nt: TGTGCCAGCAGCGTCCAGGGGTTCCCAAATTCACCCCTCCACTTT; cdr3_aa: CASSVQGFPNSPLHF
v_call: TRBV7-2; d_call: .; j_call: TRBJ2-7; clone_size: once; cdr3_nt: TGTGCCAGCAGCTTAACAACGGACACTTCCTACGAGCAGTACTTC; cdr3_aa: CASSLTTDTSYEQYF
v_call: TRBV30; d_call: TRBD1; j_call: TRBJ1-1; clone_size: .; cdr3_nt: TGTGCCTGGAGGATCAAGGACAGGGGGGTTACTGAAGCTTTCTTT; cdr3_aa: CAWRIKDRGVTEAFF
v_call: TRBV7-9; d_call: TRBD1; j_call: TRBJ1-3; clone_size: .; cdr3_nt: TGTGCCAGCAGCCGGGACAGGCCCTCTGGAAACACCATATATTTT; cdr3_aa: CASSRDRPSGNTIYF
v_call: TRBV5-1; d_call: TRBD1; j_call: TRBJ1-6; clone_size: .; cdr3_nt: TGCGCCAGCAGCTCGACAGGGTCCAATAATTCACCCCTCCACTTT; cdr3_aa: CASSSTGSNNSPLHF
v_call: TRBV5-1; d_call: TRBD1; j_call: TRBJ1-4; clone_size: .; cdr3_nt: TGCGCCAGCAGCAACCCAGGGGGCCGTAATGAAAAACTGTTTTTT; cdr3_aa: CASSNPGGRNEKLFF
v_call: TRBV7-2; d_call: .; j_call: TRBJ1-1; clone_size: once; cdr3_nt: TGTGCCAGCAGCTTATCCGGGGGGGCTTTTGAAGCTTTCTTT; cdr3_aa: CASSLSGGAFEAFF
v_call: TRBV28; d_call: .; j_call: TRBJ1-6; clone_size: .; cdr3_nt: TGTGCCAGCAGTTTACAGCGGGGAGGAAGTTCACCCCTCCACTTT; cdr3_aa: CASSLQRGGSSPLHF
v_call: TRBV5-1; d_call: .; j_call: TRBJ2-7; clone_size: .; cdr3_nt: TGCGCCAGCAGCTTGCATCGGACAACCCTTTACGAGCAGTACTTC; cdr3_aa: CASSLHRTTLYEQYF
v_call: TRBV9; d_call: TRBD2; j_call: TRBJ2-1; clone_size: .; cdr3_nt: TGTGCCAGCAGCGTAGCCCCCCTAGCGGGAGGTAATGAGCAGTTCTTC; cdr3_aa: CASSVAPLAGGNEQFF
v_call: TRBV18; d_call: TRBD1; j_call: TRBJ2-6; clone_size: .; cdr3_nt: TGTGCCAGCTCACCACCTAACAGGGGCCAACCTATCCCCGGGGCCAACGTCCTGACTTTC; cdr3_aa: CASSPPNRGQPIPGANVLTF
v_call: TRBV15; d_call: TRBD2; j_call: TRBJ2-5; clone_size: .; cdr3_nt: TGTGCCACCAGCAGAGGGGACGGGAGGGAGACCCAGTACTTC; cdr3_aa: CATSRGDGRETQYF
v_call: TRBV24-1; d_call: TRBD2; j_call: TRBJ2-1; clone_size: few; cdr3_nt: TGTGCCACCAGTGACCAACTAGCGGGAGTCGAAAATGAGCAGTTCTTC; cdr3_aa: CATSDQLAGVENEQFF
v_call: TRBV19; d_call: .; j_call: TRBJ2-7; clone_size: .; cdr3_nt: TGTGCCAGTAGCCCCGGACAGCCCGGCTACGAGCAGTACTTC; cdr3_aa: CASSPGQPGYEQYF
v_call: TRBV9; d_call: .; j_call: TRBJ1-2; clone_size: .; cdr3_nt: TGTGCCAGCAGCGTAGGGCCCGGGGAAGGCTACACCTTC; cdr3_aa: CASSVGPGEGYTF
v_call: TRBV6-1; d_call: .; j_call: TRBJ1-2; clone_size: .; cdr3_nt: TGTGCCAGCAGTGAAGTAGATGCGGGGTCCCCGGTCGGGGGCTACACCTTC; cdr3_aa: CASSEVDAGSPVGGYTF
v_call: TRBV10-1; d_call: .; j_call: TRBJ1-1; clone_size: .; cdr3_nt: TGCGCCAGCAGTGACTCCCATCCGGGGTTCTGGAACACTGAAGCTTTCTTT; cdr3_aa: CASSDSHPGFWNTEAFF
v_call: TRBV29-1; d_call: .; j_call: TRBJ2-1; clone_size: .; cdr3_nt: TGCAGCGTTGAGCAGGGTTTCGAGCAGTTCTTC; cdr3_aa: CSVEQGFEQFF
v_call: TRBV7-9; d_call: TRBD1; j_call: TRBJ2-1; clone_size: .; cdr3_nt: TGTGCCAGCAGCTTATGGGACAGGGAAGAGTTCTTC; cdr3_aa: CASSLWDREEFF
v_call: TRBV28; d_call: TRBD1; j_call: TRBJ1-5; clone_size: .; cdr3_nt: TGTGCCAGCAGTTTACTTAAACAGGGGTTGAAAGGCAATCAGCCCCAGCATTTT; cdr3_aa: CASSLLKQGLKGNQPQHF
v_call: TRBV27; d_call: TRBD1; j_call: TRBJ2-6; clone_size: .; cdr3_nt: TGTGCCAGCAGTTCGACAGGGGCTGGAGCCAACGTCCTGACTTTC; cdr3_aa: CASSSTGAGANVLTF
v_call: TRBV7-2; d_call: .; j_call: TRBJ1-1; clone_size: .; cdr3_nt: TGTGCCAGCAGCGCGGAACAGGGCCGATACACTGAAGCTTTCTTT; cdr3_aa: CASSAEQGRYTEAFF
v_call: TRBV15; d_call: .; j_call: TRBJ2-7; clone_size: .; cdr3_nt: TGTGCCACCAGCAGAGACAGGGGAAGGGGTTCCTACGAGCAGTACTTC; cdr3_aa: CATSRDRGRGSYEQYF
v_call: TRBV7-9; d_call: .; j_call: TRBJ1-1; clone_size: .; cdr3_nt: TGTGCCAGCAGCTTTTTTTCAAACACTGAAGCTTTCTTT; cdr3_aa: CASSFFSNTEAFF
v_call: TRBV28; d_call: .; j_call: TRBJ1-5; clone_size: few; cdr3_nt: TGTGCCAGCATCCCGTTGGGGAGCCTGGGAGGCAATCAGCCCCAGCATTTT; cdr3_aa: CASIPLGSLGGNQPQHF
v_call: TRBV11-3; d_call: .; j_call: TRBJ2-3; clone_size: once; cdr3_nt: TGTGCCAGCAGTTCTCGGGGGGCGGGAGCTCCAGATACGCAGTATTTT; cdr3_aa: CASSSRGAGAPDTQYF
v_call: TRBV27; d_call: TRBD2; j_call: TRBJ2-3; clone_size: .; cdr3_nt: TGTGCCAGCAGTTTTTCGGGACTAGCGGGTTATACAGATACGCAGTATTTT; cdr3_aa: CASSFSGLAGYTDTQYF
v_call: TRBV4-2; d_call: TRBD2; j_call: TRBJ2-3; clone_size: .; cdr3_nt: TGTGCCAGCAGCCAGCGACTAGCGGACGGTTCAGGGGCAGATACGCAGTATTTT; cdr3_aa: CASSQRLADGSGADTQYF
v_call: TRBV10-3; d_call: TRBD1; j_call: TRBJ2-7; clone_size: few; cdr3_nt: TGTGCCATCAGGGGTACAGGGGACGAGCAGTACTTC; cdr3_aa: CAIRGTGDEQYF
v_call: TRBV5-1; d_call: .; j_call: TRBJ1-1; clone_size: .; cdr3_nt: TGCGCCAGCGGACAGACCCCAGGGCATACTGAAGCTTTCTTT; cdr3_aa: CASGQTPGHTEAFF
v_call: TRBV30; d_call: TRBD1; j_call: TRBJ2-7; clone_size: .; cdr3_nt: TGTGCCTGGAGTTTACTGGGACAGGGGTCTCGCGAGCAGTACTTC; cdr3_aa: CAWSLLGQGSREQYF
v_call: TRBV7-8; d_call: TRBD1; j_call: TRBJ1-1; clone_size: .; cdr3_nt: TGTGCCAGCAGCTTAGGGGGACAGGGGATGAACACTGAAGCTTTCTTT; cdr3_aa: CASSLGGQGMNTEAFF